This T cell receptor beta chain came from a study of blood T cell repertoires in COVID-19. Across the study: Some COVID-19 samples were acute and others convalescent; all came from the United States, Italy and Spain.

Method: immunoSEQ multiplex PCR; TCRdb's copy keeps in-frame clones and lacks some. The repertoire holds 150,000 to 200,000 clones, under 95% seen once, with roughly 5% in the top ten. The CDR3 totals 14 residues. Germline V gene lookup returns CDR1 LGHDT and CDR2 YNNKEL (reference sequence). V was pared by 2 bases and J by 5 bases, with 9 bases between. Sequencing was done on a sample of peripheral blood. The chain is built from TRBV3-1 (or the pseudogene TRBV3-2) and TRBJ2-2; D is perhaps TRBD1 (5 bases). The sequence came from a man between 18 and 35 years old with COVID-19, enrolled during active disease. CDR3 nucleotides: TGTGCCAGCAGCCAACGACAGTGGACCGGGGAGCTGTTTTTT. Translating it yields CASSQRQWTGELFF.